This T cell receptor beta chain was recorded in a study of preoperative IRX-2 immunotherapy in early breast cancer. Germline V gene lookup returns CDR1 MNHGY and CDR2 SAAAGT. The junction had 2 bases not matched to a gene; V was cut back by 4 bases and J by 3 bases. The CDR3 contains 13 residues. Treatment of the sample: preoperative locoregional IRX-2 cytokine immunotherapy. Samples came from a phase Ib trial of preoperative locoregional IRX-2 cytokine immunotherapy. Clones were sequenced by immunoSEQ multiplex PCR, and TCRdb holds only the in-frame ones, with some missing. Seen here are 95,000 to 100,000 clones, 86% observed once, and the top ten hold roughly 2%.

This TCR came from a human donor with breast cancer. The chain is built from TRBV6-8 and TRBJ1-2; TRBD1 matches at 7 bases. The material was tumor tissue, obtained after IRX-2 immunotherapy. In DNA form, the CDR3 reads TGTGCCAGCAGTTCCACAGGGGACTATGGCTACACCTTC. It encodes CASSSTGDYGYTF.